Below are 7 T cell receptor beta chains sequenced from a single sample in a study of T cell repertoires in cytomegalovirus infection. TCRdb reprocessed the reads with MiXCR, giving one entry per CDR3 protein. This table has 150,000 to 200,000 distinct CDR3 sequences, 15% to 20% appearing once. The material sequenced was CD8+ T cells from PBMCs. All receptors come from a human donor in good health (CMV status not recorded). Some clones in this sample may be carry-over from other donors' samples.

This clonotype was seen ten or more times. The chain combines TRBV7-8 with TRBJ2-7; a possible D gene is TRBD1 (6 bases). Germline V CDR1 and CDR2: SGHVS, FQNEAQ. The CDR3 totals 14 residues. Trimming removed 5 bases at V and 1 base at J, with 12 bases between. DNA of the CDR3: TGTGCCAGCAGCCCGCGGACAGTTTCCTACGAGCAGTACGTC. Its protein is CASSPRTVSYEQYV.

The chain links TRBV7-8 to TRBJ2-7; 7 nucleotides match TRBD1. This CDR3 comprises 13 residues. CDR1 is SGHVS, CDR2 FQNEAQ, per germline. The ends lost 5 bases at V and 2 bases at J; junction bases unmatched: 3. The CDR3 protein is CASSRGQAYEQYF. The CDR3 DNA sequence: TGTGCCAGCAGCAGAGGACAGGCCTACGAGCAGTACTTC.

The CDR3, as DNA: TGTGCCAGCAGTGAAGAGGGGGCCAGCACAGATACGCAGTATTTT. This translates into CASSEEGASTDTQYF. This chain joins TRBV2 and TRBJ2-3; 7 bases match TRBD1. The CDR3 extends over 15 amino acids. Per germline, CDR1 SNHLY and CDR2 FYNNEI. Losses at the gene ends were 1 base for V and 0 bases for J; bases not matched to a gene: 1.

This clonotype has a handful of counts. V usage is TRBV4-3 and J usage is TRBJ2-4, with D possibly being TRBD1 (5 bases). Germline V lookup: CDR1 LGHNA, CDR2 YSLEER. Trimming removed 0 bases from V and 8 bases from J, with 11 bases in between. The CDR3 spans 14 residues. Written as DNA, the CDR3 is TGCGCCAGCAGCCAAGATAGGCAGGGATACATTCAGTACTTC. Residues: CASSQDRQGYIQYF.

This CDR3 is CASSLALGLAGAATGELFF. DNA for the CDR3: TGTGCCAGCAGCTTGGCCCTTGGACTAGCGGGAGCGGCGACCGGGGAGCTGTTTTTT. The rearrangement uses TRBV5-4 and TRBJ2-2, with 13 bases lining up with TRBD2. Germline lookup yields CDR1 SGHNT and CDR2 YYREEE (reference sequence). This CDR3 is built from 19 residues. The ends lost 0 bases at V and 5 bases at J; junction bases unmatched: 10.

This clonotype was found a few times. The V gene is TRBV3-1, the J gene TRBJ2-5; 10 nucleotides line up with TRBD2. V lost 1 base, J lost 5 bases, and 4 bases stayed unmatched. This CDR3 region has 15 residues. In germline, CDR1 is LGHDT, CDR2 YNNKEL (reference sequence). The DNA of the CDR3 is TGTGCCAGCAGCCAAGGACTAGCGGGCCGTGAGACCCAGTACTTC. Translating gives CASSQGLAGRETQYF.

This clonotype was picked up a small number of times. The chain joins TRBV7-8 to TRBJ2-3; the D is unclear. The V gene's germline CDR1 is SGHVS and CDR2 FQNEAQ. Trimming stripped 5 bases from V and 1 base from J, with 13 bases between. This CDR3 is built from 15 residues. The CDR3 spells CASSPPPGRTDTQYF. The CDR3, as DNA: TGTGCCAGCAGCCCTCCGCCAGGACGCACAGATACGCAGTATTTT.